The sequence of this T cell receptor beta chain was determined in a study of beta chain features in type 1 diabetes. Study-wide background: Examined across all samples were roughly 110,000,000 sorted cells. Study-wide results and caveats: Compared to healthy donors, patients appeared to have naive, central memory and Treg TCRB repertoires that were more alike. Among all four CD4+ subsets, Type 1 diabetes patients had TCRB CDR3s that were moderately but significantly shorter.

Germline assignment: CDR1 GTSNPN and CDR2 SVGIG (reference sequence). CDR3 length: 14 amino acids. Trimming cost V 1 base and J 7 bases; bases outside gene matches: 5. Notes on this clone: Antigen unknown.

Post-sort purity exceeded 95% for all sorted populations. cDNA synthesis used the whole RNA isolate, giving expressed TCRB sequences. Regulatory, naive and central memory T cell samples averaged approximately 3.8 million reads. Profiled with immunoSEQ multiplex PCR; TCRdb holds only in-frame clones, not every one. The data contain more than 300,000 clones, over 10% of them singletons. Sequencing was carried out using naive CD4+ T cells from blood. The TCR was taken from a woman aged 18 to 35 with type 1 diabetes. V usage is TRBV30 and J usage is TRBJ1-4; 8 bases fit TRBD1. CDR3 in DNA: TGTGCCTGGAGTGCAGGGGGCCGTGGTGAAAAACTGTTTTTT. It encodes CAWSAGGRGEKLFF.